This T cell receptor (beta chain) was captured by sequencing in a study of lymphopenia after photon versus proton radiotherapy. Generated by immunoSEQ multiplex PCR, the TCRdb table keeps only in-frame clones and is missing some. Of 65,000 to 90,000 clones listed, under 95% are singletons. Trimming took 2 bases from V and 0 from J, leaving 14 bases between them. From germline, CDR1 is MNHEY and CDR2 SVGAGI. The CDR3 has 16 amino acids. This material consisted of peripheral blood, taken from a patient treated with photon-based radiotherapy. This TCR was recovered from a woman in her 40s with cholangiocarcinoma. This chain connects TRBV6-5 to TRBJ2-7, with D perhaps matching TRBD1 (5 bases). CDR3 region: CASSYDSQGVSYEQYF. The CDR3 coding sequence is TGTGCCAGCAGTTACGATTCTCAGGGTGTCTCCTACGAGCAGTACTTC.